The 23 T cell receptor beta chains below all came from one sample that was sequenced in a study of beta chain features in type 1 diabetes. What these receptors recognize is not known. The study reverse transcribed the entire isolated RNA, so it sequenced expressed TCRB transcripts. Profiling relied on immunoSEQ multiplex PCR, and the TCRdb table lists in-frame clones only, not all of them. Here the sample spans about 150,000 clones, roughly 7.1% being singletons. General study findings and limits: Shorter TCRB CDR3s, moderately but significantly so, marked every one of the four CD4+ subsets in Type 1 diabetes patients.

The specimen sequenced was central memory CD4+ T cells from blood. These receptors were taken from a middle-aged woman with type 1 diabetes.

V and J are TRBV2 and TRBJ1-1; D not resolved. The V gene's germline CDR1 is SNHLY and CDR2 FYNNEI. V lost 10 bases and J lost 1, with 16 bases in between. CDR3 size: 14 residues. The CDR3 DNA sequence: TGTGCCAACAGAGGTCCCTTAGCGAACACTGAAGCTTTCTTT. Its protein is CANRGPLANTEAFF.

This clone has more than one count but fewer than ten. This chain uses TRBV28 with TRBJ1-1, with D hard to call. Germline values: CDR1 MDHEN, CDR2 SYDVKM. V was clipped by 8 bases and J by 0 bases, with 7 bases between them. The CDR3 runs to 12 residues. CDR3 protein: CASDTVNTEAFF. CDR3 coding DNA: TGTGCCAGCGACACTGTGAACACTGAAGCTTTCTTT.

The chain combines TRBV5-6 with TRBJ1-5; D perhaps matches TRBD1 (6 bases). The CDR3 runs 14 residues. Trimming pared 3 bases from V and 6 bases from J, leaving 13 bases between. Germline values: CDR1 SGHDT, CDR2 YYEEEE. In DNA form, the CDR3 reads TGTGCCAGCAGCTGGGGCAGGGGCACTCAGCCCCAGCATTTT. This encodes CASSWGRGTQPQHF.

This clone was detected a few times. The rearrangement links TRBV9 to TRBJ1-2; TRBD1 aligns across 9 bases. Germline assignment: CDR1 SGDLS and CDR2 YYNGEE. The CDR3 loop spans 14 amino acids. The ends lost 0 bases at V and 8 bases at J; junction bases unmatched: 5. This CDR3 is CASSVGTGAGGYTF. The CDR3 bases are TGTGCCAGCAGCGTAGGGACAGGGGCTGGAGGCTACACCTTC.

This clone showed up just a few times. V is TRBV28 and J is TRBJ2-7, with D maybe TRBD2 (5 bases). V was shortened by 6 bases and J by 0 bases, with 15 bases between the two germline ends. CDR3 size: 15 residues. Germline assignment: CDR1 MDHEN and CDR2 SYDVKM. In DNA form, the CDR3 reads TGTGCCAGCAGCCCGAGGGCGGGCAGCTCCTACGAGCAGTACTTC. Amino acid sequence: CASSPRAGSSYEQYF.

There are a few counts of this clone. The rearrangement joins TRBV18 to TRBJ2-7; TRBD1 might be the D (6 bases). With 6 bases removed from V and 2 bases from J, the gap between germline ends came to 11 bases. The CDR3 covers 13 residues. Germline V lookup: CDR1 KGHSH, CDR2 LQKENI. The CDR3 coding sequence is TGTGCCAGCTCCCCATCAGGGGCCTACGAGCAGTACTTC. Its protein product is CASSPSGAYEQYF.

In regard to this clone: The junction and the germline gene differ at one end; a read error may be behind it. This chain connects TRBV7-7 to TRBJ2-2; D is unresolved. In germline, CDR1 is SSHAT, CDR2 FNYEAQ (reference sequence). The CDR3 consists of 12 residues. As DNA, the CDR3 is TGTGCTAGCAGGAGCCTTAGCGGGGAGCTGTTTTTT. Protein product: CASRSLSGELFF.

This clone was seen only a few times. V usage is TRBV4-1 and J usage is TRBJ1-6; maybe TRBD1 (5 bases). The CDR3 consists of 16 residues. The V end was cut by 1 base, the J end by 9 bases, with 16 bases between. The germline V gene has CDR1 MGHRA and CDR2 YSYEKL. The CDR3 loop reads CASSQAGNQGGSPLHF. CDR3 nucleotides: TGCGCCAGCAGCCAAGCCGGGAACCAGGGAGGTTCACCCCTCCACTTT.

This clone was observed at least ten times. The chain joins TRBV15 to TRBJ1-1, with D hard to call. The germline V gene has CDR1 LNHNV and CDR2 YYDKDF (reference sequence). Trimming shortened V by 4 bases and J by 1 base, and 7 bases separated the two germline ends. This CDR3 has 13 amino acids. The CDR3 sequence: CATSIVRNTEAFF. The CDR3 region has the DNA TGTGCCACCAGCATCGTGAGGAACACTGAAGCTTTCTTT.

The V and J genes are TRBV11-3 and TRBJ2-7, with 7 bases fitting TRBD1. J gave up 5 bases and V 1 base, and 8 bases lay outside the gene matches. This CDR3 is built from 15 residues. Looked up from germline, CDR1 is SGHNT and CDR2 is YENEEA. The CDR3 DNA reads TGTGCCAGCAGCTTAGGGGCCGGGACAGCCCACGAGCAGTACTTC. Translating gives CASSLGAGTAHEQYF.

This clone appeared a few times. In nucleotides, the CDR3 is TGTGCCTGGAGTGGGGTAGCGGGAACCCACGAGCAGTACTTC. This translates into CAWSGVAGTHEQYF. V usage is TRBV30 and J usage is TRBJ2-7, with TRBD2 identical over 8 bases. The length of the CDR3 is 14 residues. Germline CDR1 GTSNPN, CDR2 SVGIG (reference sequence). V lost 1 base and J lost 5; bases outside the gene matches: 7.

This clone was counted only a few times. V usage is TRBV4-3 and J usage is TRBJ2-1; 10 bases line up with TRBD1. This CDR3 has 15 residues. J was trimmed by 5 bases and V by 4 bases; bases with no gene match: 5. CDR1 is LGHNA and CDR2 is YSLEER in the germline V gene. This CDR3 reads CASSRQGAPNNEQFF. DNA for the CDR3: TGCGCCAGCAGCCGACAGGGGGCTCCTAACAATGAGCAGTTCTTC.

This clone showed up just a few times. The chain is built from TRBV29-1 and TRBJ1-1, with D hard to call. The CDR3 runs to 13 residues. Trimming pared 2 bases from V and 1 base from J, leaving 8 bases between. Germline lookup yields CDR1 SQVTM and CDR2 ANQGSEA. CDR3 nucleotides: TGCAGCGTTGAAAGCCAGGCGAACACTGAAGCTTTCTTT. Translating it yields CSVESQANTEAFF.

The gene calls are TRBV4-2 and TRBJ2-1; 9 nucleotides align to TRBD2. This CDR3 has 15 residues. The V segment lost 4 bases and the J segment 3 bases; nucleotides outside the gene matches: 4. Germline CDR1 is LGHNA and CDR2 is YNFKEQ. The CDR3 DNA is TGTGCCAGCAGCCTTGGGACTAGCAACTACAATGAGCAGTTCTTC. This encodes CASSLGTSNYNEQFF.

CDR3 sequence (DNA): TGTGCCAGCAGCCAAGATCGGACTAGCGGGAGTGAGACCCAGTACTTC. Its protein product is CASSQDRTSGSETQYF. The J gene is TRBJ2-5, the V gene TRBV5-4, with TRBD2 matching 13 bases. The CDR3 extends over 16 amino acids. V trimming: 4 bases; J trimming: 5 bases; junction bases outside the gene matches: 8. CDR1 and CDR2 from the germline V gene are SGHNT and YYREEE (reference sequence).

The V gene is TRBV4-3, the J gene TRBJ2-2; D unclear. The CDR3 spans 16 residues. With 0 bases removed from V and 3 bases from J, the gap between germline ends came to 11 bases. Germline V gene data show CDR1 as LGHNA and CDR2 as YSLEER. CDR3 protein: CASSQDWSQDTGELFF. For the CDR3, the DNA is TGCGCCAGCAGCCAAGATTGGTCCCAGGACACCGGGGAGCTGTTTTTT.

This chain connects TRBV5-1 to TRBJ2-2; D possibly corresponds to TRBD1 (6 bases). V shed 3 bases and J shed 1 base, with 16 bases lying between them. CDR3 length equals 17 residues. Germline V gene data show CDR1 as SGHRS and CDR2 as YFSETQ. Written as DNA, the CDR3 is TGCGCCAGCAGCTCTATACCTCCGGGACAGAACACCGGGGAGCTGTTTTTT. The encoded protein is CASSSIPPGQNTGELFF.

The rearrangement links TRBV7-2 to TRBJ1-5; tentatively, D is TRBD1 (5 bases). The CDR3 covers 18 residues. The germline V and J ends were trimmed by 1 base and 3 bases, with 19 bases remaining between them. In germline, CDR1 is SGHTA, CDR2 FQGNSA. CDR3 sequence: CASSLEYGGWGANQPQHF. The CDR3 DNA is TGTGCCAGCAGCTTAGAGTATGGGGGGTGGGGTGCCAATCAGCCCCAGCATTTT.

The chain employs TRBV7-7 and TRBJ2-7; D unresolved. Per germline, CDR1 SSHAT and CDR2 FNYEAQ (reference sequence). Deletions cut 5 bases from V and 7 bases from J, with 15 bases between. This CDR3 is 13 amino acids long. DNA for the CDR3: TGTGCCAGCAGCCCCACCTCCTTCGGGGAGCAGTACTTC. This codes for CASSPTSFGEQYF.

This chain connects TRBV6-1 to TRBJ2-7; 9 bases fit TRBD1. Germline V lookup: CDR1 MNHNS, CDR2 SASEGT. After removal of 5 bases from V and 3 bases from J, the junction contained 5 bases not matched to a gene. The CDR3 has 14 amino acids. The CDR3, as DNA: TGTGCCAGCAGTAAAACGGGACAGGGCTACGAGCAGTACTTC. This sequence encodes CASSKTGQGYEQYF.

This clone was observed at least ten times. The V gene is TRBV4-1, the J gene TRBJ2-3, with D tentatively TRBD1 (6 bases). The CDR3 runs 16 residues. V lost 1 base, J lost 4 bases, and 15 bases lay in between. Per germline, CDR1 MGHRA and CDR2 YSYEKL. In DNA, the CDR3 is TGCGCCAGCAGCCAAGGAGCAGGGGCAGGGTCAGATACGCAGTATTTT. It translates to CASSQGAGAGSDTQYF.

This clone has more than one count but fewer than ten. The CDR3 protein is CASSLEGGRNQPQHF. In nucleotides, the CDR3 is TGCGCCAGCAGCTTGGAAGGGGGCCGCAATCAGCCCCAGCATTTT. The J gene is TRBJ1-5, the V gene TRBV5-1; TRBD1 agrees at 7 bases. The CDR3 is 15 amino acids. From germline, CDR1 is SGHRS and CDR2 YFSETQ. V lost 0 bases and J lost 2; bases outside the gene matches: 2.

This chain uses TRBV9 with TRBJ1-2, with TRBD1 matching 8 bases. Germline CDR1 is SGDLS and CDR2 is YYNGEE. The V gene end was trimmed by 0 bases and the J gene end by 6 bases; junction bases not matched to a gene: 1. CDR3 length: 13 amino acids. CDR3 region: CASSVGQGHGYTF. In nucleotides, the CDR3 is TGTGCCAGCAGCGTAGGACAGGGGCATGGCTACACCTTC.